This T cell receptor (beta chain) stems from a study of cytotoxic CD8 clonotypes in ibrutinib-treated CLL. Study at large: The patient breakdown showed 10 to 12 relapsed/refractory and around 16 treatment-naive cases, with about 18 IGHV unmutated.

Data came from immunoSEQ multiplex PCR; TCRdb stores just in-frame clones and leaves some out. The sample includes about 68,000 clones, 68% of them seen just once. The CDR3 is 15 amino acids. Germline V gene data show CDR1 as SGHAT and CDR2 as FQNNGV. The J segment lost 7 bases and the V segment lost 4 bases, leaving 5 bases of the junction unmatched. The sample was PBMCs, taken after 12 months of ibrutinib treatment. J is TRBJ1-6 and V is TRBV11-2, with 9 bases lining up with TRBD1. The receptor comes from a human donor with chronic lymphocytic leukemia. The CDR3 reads CASSSGTGYNSPLHF. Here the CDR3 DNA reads TGTGCCAGCAGCTCGGGGACAGGGTACAATTCACCCCTCCACTTT.